This T cell receptor (beta chain) was retrieved from a study of shared clonotypes between healthy human individuals. Study results and limitations: Compared with memory subsets, naive subsets generally had larger estimated richness. Clonotypes shared by all four donors outscored non-shared clonotypes in generation probability.

Assay: immunoSEQ multiplex PCR; the TCRdb copy retains only in-frame clones and omits some. The sample includes about 600,000 clones, 95% to 98% seen only once; the top ten take roughly 0.055%. The study separated CD4+ cells into CD45RA+ naive and CD45RA-negative memory subsets. On this clone: Its antigen is currently unknown.

CDR3 length equals 14 residues. V lost 3 bases, J lost 5 bases, and 11 bases lay in between. Germline lookup yields CDR1 SGDLS and CDR2 YYNGEE. The sequencing sample was made of naive CD4+ T cells sorted from blood. Sample subset: CD45RA+ positively selected. The chain combines TRBV9 with TRBJ2-2, with D perhaps matching TRBD2 (5 bases). This clonotype was obtained from a woman aged 25 to 45 in good health. The CDR3 protein is CASSELGRTGELFF. The CDR3 DNA sequence: TGTGCCAGCAGCGAACTAGGACGTACCGGGGAGCTGTTTTTT.